Following are 17 T cell receptor beta chains from one sample sequenced in a study of T cells in Graves' hyperthyroidism and ophthalmopathy. Amplified TCR beta CDR3 regions derived from RNA transcripts. With the HTBI primer set, the TCR CDR3 went through a first round of RT-PCR. TCRdb independently ran MiXCR on the multiplex PCR reads; one entry per CDR3 protein. The sample includes 600,000 to 850,000 distinct CDR3 sequences, approximately 19% of them seen just once. Sequencing input: blood. Every receptor here comes from a woman between 50 and 59 years old with Graves' hyperthyroidism that later progressed to Graves' ophthalmopathy.

The chain combines TRBV10-2 with TRBJ2-2; no reliable D call. Trimming took off 3 bases at V and 5 bases at J, with 7 bases between the two ends. This CDR3 spans 13 amino acids. The germline gives CDR1 WSHSY, CDR2 SAAADI. This chain's CDR3 is CASSEIGTGELFF. The CDR3, as DNA: TGCGCCAGCAGTGAAATCGGGACCGGGGAGCTGTTTTTT.

This clonotype has just a few counts. The rearrangement links TRBV10-1 to TRBJ2-1; TRBD1 matches 8 bases. The germline V gene has CDR1 WNHNN and CDR2 SYGVQD (reference sequence). Trimming cost V 4 bases and J 3 bases; bases outside gene matches: 5. This CDR3 comprises 15 residues. The CDR3, as DNA: TGCGCCAGCAGTGGCTCCGGGACAGGCTACAATGAGCAGTTCTTC. This gives the protein CASSGSGTGYNEQFF.

This clonotype has just a few counts. The genes are TRBV19 and TRBJ1-2; no reliable D call. Germline V CDR1 and CDR2: LNHDA, SQIVND (reference sequence). Trimming removed 4 bases at V and 3 bases at J, with 9 bases between. This CDR3 spans 13 amino acids. CDR3 in amino acids: CASSKVTDYGYTF. CDR3 sequence (DNA): TGTGCCAGTAGTAAGGTGACGGACTATGGCTACACCTTC.

This clonotype was counted a few times. The V and J genes are TRBV20-1 and TRBJ2-2; no clear D. The ends were cut back, 2 bases at V and 0 bases at J, with 4 bases in the middle. Germline V lookup: CDR1 DFQATT, CDR2 SNEGSKA (reference sequence). The CDR3 consists of 13 residues. CDR3 residues: CSARKANTGELFF. The CDR3 DNA reads TGCAGTGCTAGAAAAGCGAACACCGGGGAGCTGTTTTTT.

In regard to this clonotype: A much bigger clone sits one base away, suggesting this may be a read error. This chain uses TRBV7-6 with TRBJ1-2; 9 bases are a match to TRBD1. Germline lookup yields CDR1 SGHVS and CDR2 FNYEAQ. The CDR3 has 15 residues. The CDR3 DNA is TGTGCCAGCAGCTTAGACGGACAGGGGTCCTATGGCAACACCTTC. Translating gives CASSLDGQGSYGNTF. Full variable domain (remainder filled in from reference TRBV7-6 and TRBJ1-2): GAGVSQSPRYKVTKRGQDVALRCDPISGHVSLYWYRQALGQGPEFLTYFNYEAQQDKSGLPNDRFSAERPEGSISTLTIQRTEQRDSAMYRCASSLDGQGSYGNTFGSGTRLTVV.

This clonotype was counted a few times. The gene calls are TRBV13 and TRBJ2-3, with D perhaps assigned TRBD1 or TRBD2 (5 bases each). Trimming pared 5 bases from V and 0 bases from J, leaving 12 bases between. CDR3 length: 15 residues. Germline CDR1 and CDR2: PRHDT and FYEKMQ (reference sequence). CDR3 in DNA: TGTGCCAGCAGCCCCCCTCGGGGCAGCACAGATACGCAGTATTTT. It encodes CASSPPRGSTDTQYF.

Ten or more counts support this clonotype. V and J are TRBV5-1 and TRBJ2-1, with D perhaps matching TRBD1 (5 bases). Between the trimmed V and J ends, which lost 5 bases and 6 bases, there was a span of 15 bases. Germline values: CDR1 SGHRS, CDR2 YFSETQ. This CDR3 contains 14 residues. In DNA form, the CDR3 reads TGCGCCAGCAGAAGTTCCTCAGGGTTCAATGAGCAGTTCTTC. Its translation is CASRSSSGFNEQFF.

The chain joins TRBV10-3 to TRBJ2-1, with 7 positions matching TRBD1. From germline, CDR1 is ENHRY and CDR2 SYGVKD. Unmatched junction bases numbered 7, after V lost 3 bases and J lost 5 bases. The CDR3 totals 15 residues. The CDR3 protein is CAISDRDRTNNEQFF. In DNA form, the CDR3 reads TGTGCCATCAGTGACCGGGACAGAACTAACAATGAGCAGTTCTTC.

The J gene is TRBJ1-2, the V gene TRBV9; no definite D call. V lost 0 bases and J 4 bases, leaving 13 bases between the germline ends. The CDR3 is 15 amino acids. Germline V gives CDR1 SGDLS, CDR2 YYNGEE. The CDR3 DNA reads TGTGCCAGCAGCGTAGATGGGGTCTGGGGCTATGGCTACACCTTC. It encodes CASSVDGVWGYGYTF. Complete variable domain (other parts from reference TRBV9 and TRBJ1-2): DSGVTQTPKHLITATGQRVTLRCSPRSGDLSVYWYQQSLDQGLQFLIQYYNGEERAKGNILERFSAQQFPDLHSELNLSSLELGDSALYFCASSVDGVWGYGYTFGSGTRLTVV.

This clonotype was picked up a small number of times. This chain links TRBV20-1 with TRBJ1-4; TRBD1 is a possible D gene (5 bases). In germline, CDR1 is DFQATT, CDR2 SNEGSKA (reference sequence). Trimming pared 3 bases from V and 8 bases from J, leaving 13 bases between. CDR3 length equals 13 residues. In DNA, the CDR3 is TGCAGTGCTAGGGGGGGAGAAATAGAAAAACTGTTTTTT. Protein product: CSARGGEIEKLFF.

Ten or more counts support this clonotype. The J gene is TRBJ2-5, the V gene TRBV11-2; the match to TRBD2 covers 12 bases. The V gene's germline CDR1 is SGHAT and CDR2 FQNNGV. CDR3 size: 18 residues. V dropped 0 bases and J dropped 5; count of bases not matched to a gene: 10. CDR3 region: CASSLDELAGGEWETQYF. The CDR3 nucleotides read TGTGCCAGCAGCTTAGATGAACTAGCGGGGGGCGAGTGGGAGACCCAGTACTTC.

This clonotype was detected many times. The chain combines TRBV7-8 with TRBJ1-1; D uncertain. This CDR3 contains 15 residues. Trimming pared 5 bases from V and 0 bases from J, leaving 13 bases between. CDR1 SGHVS and CDR2 FQNEAQ come from the germline V gene. CDR3 residues: CASSPRLQMNTEAFF. CDR3 DNA sequence: TGTGCCAGCAGCCCGCGCTTACAGATGAACACTGAAGCTTTCTTT. Together with reference TRBV7-8 and TRBJ1-1, the CDR3 gives the full variable domain: GAGVSQSPRYKVAKRGQDVALRCDPISGHVSLFWYQQALGQGPEFLTYFQNEAQLDKSGLPSDRFFAERPEGSVSTLKIQRTQQEDSAVYLCASSPRLQMNTEAFFGQGTRLTVV.

This clonotype was seen ten or more times. The chain couples TRBV11-2 to TRBJ2-7; D may be TRBD2 (6 bases). Germline V CDR1 and CDR2: SGHAT, FQNNGV. The CDR3 consists of 14 residues. V shed 5 bases and J shed 3 bases, with 14 bases lying between them. The CDR3 sequence: CASSRRDGGYEQYF. As DNA, the CDR3 is TGTGCCAGCAGCCGCCGGGACGGGGGCTACGAGCAGTACTTC.

This clonotype was picked up a small number of times. V usage is TRBV10-3 and J usage is TRBJ1-3; TRBD1 agrees at 8 bases. Looked up from germline, CDR1 is ENHRY and CDR2 is SYGVKD. V lost 7 bases to trimming and J lost 4 bases; unmatched junction nucleotides: 3. This CDR3 has 13 residues. The DNA of the CDR3 is TGTGCCATCACAGGGGGCGCCGGAAACACCATATATTTT. This encodes CAITGGAGNTIYF.

This clonotype was found many times. The J gene is TRBJ2-3, the V gene TRBV5-5; the D gene could be TRBD1 or TRBD2 (6 bases each). The CDR3 covers 16 residues. Germline values: CDR1 SGHKS, CDR2 YYEKEE (reference sequence). V was clipped by 4 bases and J by 4 bases, with 19 bases between them. The chain's CDR3 is CASSLLAPGGADTQYF. CDR3 coding DNA: TGTGCCAGCAGCCTACTAGCACCCGGGGGCGCAGATACGCAGTATTTT.

This chain uses TRBV2 with TRBJ2-5; 7 bases map to TRBD2. Trimming took 0 bases from V and 2 from J; bases not matched to a gene: 3. This CDR3 has 15 amino acids. Germline CDR1 is SNHLY and CDR2 is FYNNEI. The CDR3 is CASSEAWTSQETQYF. The CDR3 nucleotides read TGTGCCAGCAGTGAAGCGTGGACTAGTCAAGAGACCCAGTACTTC.

This clonotype was detected only a few times. Here the CDR3 reads CASSLAGGTGSEQPQHF. The DNA for the CDR3 is TGCGCCAGCAGCCTAGCCGGGGGGACAGGGAGCGAGCAGCCCCAGCATTTT. The V call is TRBV4-1, the J call TRBJ1-5; 9 bases map to TRBD1. V dropped 4 bases and J dropped 7; count of bases not matched to a gene: 14. Germline V gives CDR1 MGHRA, CDR2 YSYEKL. CDR3 size: 17 residues.